Listed here are 27 T cell receptor beta chains from one sample, sequenced in a study of technical replicates of blood from a handful of donors. Sequencing used immunoSEQ multiplex PCR; TCRdb keeps in-frame clones, though not all of them. The sample includes some 15,000 clones, 70% to 85% of them seen just once. The specimen was PBMCs. Receptors were obtained from a human donor in good health. Some clones in this sample may be carry-over from other donors' samples.

The DNA for the CDR3 is TGTGCCAGCTCACCACCGGAGACAGAGAACACCGGGGAGCTGTTTTTT. Protein sequence: CASSPPETENTGELFF. V and J are TRBV18 and TRBJ2-2, with D perhaps TRBD1 (5 bases). This CDR3 comprises 16 residues. Looked up from germline, CDR1 is KGHSH and CDR2 is LQKENI. Trimming cost V 0 bases and J 1 base, with 9 bases left between them.

This chain joins TRBV14 and TRBJ2-3; 11 positions agree with TRBD2. The CDR3 is 16 residues long. V shed 6 bases and J 2 bases; nucleotides not matched to a gene: 7. The germline gives CDR1 SGHDN, CDR2 FVKESK. The DNA of the CDR3 is TGTGCCAGCAGTCCACTACTAGCGGGAGTCACAGATACGCAGTATTTT. This translates into CASSPLLAGVTDTQYF. Based on the CDR3 plus reference TRBV14 and TRBJ2-3, the full variable domain is EAGVTQFPSHSVIEKGQTVTLRCDPISGHDNLYWYRRVMGKEIKFLLHFVKESKQDESGMPNNRFLAERTGGTYSTLKVQPAELEDSGVYFCASSPLLAGVTDTQYFGPGTRLTVL.

This sequence joins TRBV16 and TRBJ2-5; 7 nucleotides match TRBD1. After removal of 1 base from V and 5 bases from J, the junction contained 13 bases not matched to a gene. In germline, CDR1 is KGHSY, CDR2 FQNENV. The CDR3 extends over 17 amino acids. The CDR3, as DNA: TGTGCCAGCAGCCAATTTTCAGCACAGGGGCGCTCGGAGACCCAGTACTTC. Its protein is CASSQFSAQGRSETQYF.

V gene TRBV5-1 combines with J gene TRBJ2-6, with no clear D. Trimming took 4 bases from V and 0 from J, leaving 8 bases between them. Per germline, CDR1 SGHRS and CDR2 YFSETQ. The CDR3 runs to 15 residues. The CDR3 DNA follows: TGCGCCAGCAGCGAACAGAGCTCTGGGGCCAACGTCCTGACTTTC. Amino acids: CASSEQSSGANVLTF.

V gene TRBV7-9 combines with J gene TRBJ2-1; 14 positions agree with TRBD2. This CDR3 contains 19 residues. Germline V gene lookup returns CDR1 SEHNR and CDR2 FQNEAQ (reference sequence). V was clipped by 5 bases and J by 2 bases; unmatched bases: 11. Here the CDR3 DNA reads TGTGCCAGCAGCACTCACGAGGGACTAGCGGGAGTGACCTACAATGAGCAGTTCTTC. Its translation: CASSTHEGLAGVTYNEQFF.

The chain couples TRBV29-1 to TRBJ2-1, with a tentative D call TRBD2 (5 bases). The V gene's germline CDR1 is SQVTM and CDR2 ANQGSEA. The CDR3 has 14 residues. V lost 0 bases and J lost 6, with 12 bases in between. This CDR3 is CSVEEGVMGNEQFF. The CDR3 coding sequence is TGCAGCGTTGAAGAGGGAGTGATGGGCAATGAGCAGTTCTTC.

The chain recombines TRBV6-5 with TRBJ1-5; 7 bases match TRBD1. The trim removed 6 bases at V and 1 base at J, leaving 3 bases unmatched. The V gene's germline CDR1 is MNHEY and CDR2 SVGAGI. The CDR3 is 14 amino acids. The CDR3 loop reads CASRSTGSNQPQHF. The CDR3 coding sequence is TGTGCCAGCAGGTCGACAGGGAGCAATCAGCCCCAGCATTTT.

The chain recombines TRBV30 with TRBJ2-7, with D possibly matching TRBD1 (5 bases). Germline CDR1 GTSNPN, CDR2 SVGIG (reference sequence). Trimming removed 7 bases at V and 0 bases at J, with 16 bases between. The CDR3 length is 14 residues. CDR3 residues: CASNPGPTSYEQYF. As DNA, the CDR3 is TGTGCCTCTAACCCAGGGCCAACCTCCTACGAGCAGTACTTC.

With regard to this clone: A junction end diverges from the germline sequence, so it may reflect a read error. This chain joins TRBV7-9 and TRBJ1-1; D is ambiguous. Germline V gives CDR1 SEHNR, CDR2 FQNEAQ (reference sequence). The CDR3 covers 11 residues. This chain's CDR3 is CASSLGGGVDF. In nucleotides, the CDR3 is TGTGCCAGCAGCTTAGGAGGAGGCGTTGATTTT.

This rearrangement joins TRBV7-8 to TRBJ1-1; 7 bases are shared with TRBD1. After removal of 5 bases from V and 3 bases from J, the junction contained 12 bases not matched to a gene. The CDR3 totals 16 residues. The germline V gene has CDR1 SGHVS and CDR2 FQNEAQ. The CDR3, as DNA: TGTGCCAGCAGCCAATCCCTGACAGGGAGCGACACTGAAGCTTTCTTT. Translation gives CASSQSLTGSDTEAFF. Variable domain in full (rest from reference TRBV7-8 and TRBJ1-1): GAGVSQSPRYKVAKRGQDVALRCDPISGHVSLFWYQQALGQGPEFLTYFQNEAQLDKSGLPSDRFFAERPEGSVSTLKIQRTQQEDSAVYLCASSQSLTGSDTEAFFGQGTRLTVV.

This chain uses TRBV5-3 with TRBJ2-3, with 12 nucleotides matching TRBD2. TRBV5-3 is flagged as an ORF with uncertain function. V gave up 4 bases and J gave up 4 bases; unmatched junction bases: 10. The CDR3 covers 17 residues. The CDR3 protein is CARSPPSGRALADTQYF. DNA of the CDR3: TGTGCCAGAAGCCCACCTAGCGGGAGGGCCCTCGCAGATACGCAGTATTTT.

The chain recombines TRBV5-4 with TRBJ2-2; TRBD2 matches 8 bases. V shed 3 bases and J 8 bases; nucleotides not matched to a gene: 9. CDR1 is SGHNT, CDR2 YYREEE, per germline (reference sequence). CDR3 length: 15 amino acids. The CDR3 sequence: CASSSIAGTSGELFF. CDR3 DNA sequence: TGTGCCAGCAGCTCAATTGCCGGGACTAGTGGGGAGCTGTTTTTT.

The chain is built from TRBV5-8 and TRBJ1-5, with 7 bases that match TRBD1. Germline V gene sequence: CDR1 SGHTS, CDR2 YDEGEE. The CDR3 runs 14 residues. With 4 bases clipped from V and 6 bases from J, the junction kept 7 bases outside the gene matches. CDR3 coding DNA: TGTGCCAGCAGCCACCGGGACAGTAGTCAGCCCCAGCATTTT. Translating it yields CASSHRDSSQPQHF.

This rearrangement joins TRBV30 to TRBJ1-5, with D possibly being TRBD1 (5 bases). The CDR3 is 13 residues long. The V end lost 2 bases, the J end lost 5 bases, and 10 bases lay between the germline ends. The germline CDR1 and CDR2 sequences are GTSNPN and SVGIG (reference sequence). The CDR3 nucleotides are TGTGCCTGGAGTAAGGGAGGGGATCAGCCCCAGCATTTT. Protein sequence: CAWSKGGDQPQHF.

The sample holds a few counts of this clone. The gene calls are TRBV28 and TRBJ1-1; D is unresolved. This CDR3 has 16 residues. V was cut by 6 bases and J by 0 bases, with 17 bases left in between. Germline loops: CDR1 MDHEN, CDR2 SYDVKM. Here the CDR3 reads CASRPPGYGMNTEAFF. CDR3 bases: TGTGCCAGCAGGCCCCCAGGCTACGGGATGAACACTGAAGCTTTCTTT.

This chain links TRBV5-1 with TRBJ2-6; 7 nucleotides align to TRBD1. Germline CDR1 reads SGHRS; CDR2 reads YFSETQ. V trimming: 0 bases; J trimming: 2 bases; junction bases outside the gene matches: 5. The CDR3 totals 17 residues. The CDR3 bases are TGCGCCAGCAGCTTGGCCCCAGGGGGAGCTGGGGCCAACGTCCTGACTTTC. It encodes CASSLAPGGAGANVLTF. Based on the CDR3 plus reference TRBV5-1 and TRBJ2-6, the full variable domain is KAGVTQTPRYLIKTRGQQVTLSCSPISGHRSVSWYQQTPGQGLQFLFEYFSETQRNKGNFPGRFSGRQFSNSRSEMNVSTLELGDSALYLCASSLAPGGAGANVLTFGAGSRLTVL.

The rearrangement joins TRBV7-9 to TRBJ1-1, with D perhaps TRBD1 (5 bases). The germline V and J ends were trimmed by 3 bases and 3 bases, with 11 bases remaining between them. Germline lookup yields CDR1 SEHNR and CDR2 FQNEAQ (reference sequence). The CDR3 is 14 amino acids. This CDR3 reads CASSFQGTDTEAFF. In DNA form, the CDR3 reads TGTGCCAGCAGCTTCCAGGGAACTGACACTGAAGCTTTCTTT.

The chain carries TRBV5-8 and TRBJ2-7; 9 bases are a match to TRBD2. The CDR3 contains 16 residues. The V and J ends lost 2 bases and 6 bases, in that order; junction bases with no gene match: 12. The germline V gene has CDR1 SGHTS and CDR2 YDEGEE. This chain's CDR3 is CASSLGLAHTLGEQYF. The CDR3 nucleotides read TGTGCCAGCAGCTTAGGACTAGCGCATACTCTCGGCGAGCAGTACTTC. The full variable domain, completed using reference TRBV5-8 and TRBJ2-7, is EAGVTQSPTHLIKTRGQQATLRCSPISGHTSVYWYQQALGLGLQFLLWYDEGEERNRGNFPPRFSGRQFPNYSSELNVNALELEDSALYLCASSLGLAHTLGEQYFGPGTRLTVT.

The V gene is TRBV19, the J gene TRBJ1-5; tentative D call: TRBD1 (6 bases). This CDR3 comprises 14 residues. V was trimmed by 4 bases and J by 5 bases, leaving 12 bases between them. Germline V gene lookup returns CDR1 LNHDA and CDR2 SQIVND (reference sequence). CDR3 residues: CASSTTGQYQPQHF. The CDR3 nucleotides are TGTGCCAGTAGTACCACAGGGCAGTATCAGCCCCAGCATTTT.

V and J are TRBV11-2 and TRBJ2-2, with D unclear. The germline gives CDR1 SGHAT, CDR2 FQNNGV. The ends were cut back, 4 bases at V and 6 bases at J, with 12 bases in the middle. The CDR3 is 14 amino acids. The CDR3 DNA reads TGTGCCAGCAGCTCCAGAACGTTCTCCGGGGAGCTGTTTTTT. This translates into CASSSRTFSGELFF. The full variable domain, completed using reference TRBV11-2 and TRBJ2-2, is EAGVAQSPRYKIIEKRQSVAFWCNPISGHATLYWYQQILGQGPKLLIQFQNNGVVDDSQLPKDRFSAERLKGVDSTLKIQPAKLEDSAVYLCASSSRTFSGELFFGEGSRLTVL.

This chain uses TRBV5-4 with TRBJ2-1; 7 positions match TRBD1. The V segment lost 0 bases and the J segment 4 bases; nucleotides outside the gene matches: 4. CDR3 length: 15 residues. The V gene's germline CDR1 is SGHNT and CDR2 YYREEE (reference sequence). CDR3 protein: CASSLEGALYNEQFF. In DNA form, the CDR3 reads TGTGCCAGCAGCTTGGAGGGGGCCCTTTACAATGAGCAGTTCTTC.

The gene calls are TRBV7-2 and TRBJ2-7, with unresolved D. Trimming took 6 bases from V and 5 from J, leaving 8 bases between them. From germline, CDR1 is SGHTA and CDR2 FQGNSA. This CDR3 is 11 amino acids long. The CDR3 region is CASSQSDEQYF. The CDR3 coding sequence is TGTGCCAGCAGTCAGAGCGACGAGCAGTACTTC.

This chain links TRBV5-5 with TRBJ1-2; TRBD1 might be the D (6 bases). CDR3 size: 13 residues. The germline CDR1 and CDR2 sequences are SGHKS and YYEKEE (reference sequence). Trimming pared 3 bases from V and 0 bases from J, leaving 6 bases between. CDR3 nucleotide sequence: TGTGCCAGCAGCTGGACAGCTAACTATGGCTACACCTTC. Its translation is CASSWTANYGYTF.

The rearrangement uses TRBV9 and TRBJ2-7, with 8 bases fitting TRBD1. Germline CDR1 SGDLS, CDR2 YYNGEE. There are 16 residues in the CDR3. Unmatched junction bases numbered 10, after V lost 0 bases and J lost 5 bases. The CDR3 DNA sequence: TGTGCCAGCAGCGTAGGAGGGACAGGCGGCCGGGACGAGCAGTACTTC. Translated, it gives CASSVGGTGGRDEQYF.

The J gene is TRBJ2-3, the V gene TRBV29-1, with TRBD2 matching 10 bases. The germline V gene has CDR1 SQVTM and CDR2 ANQGSEA. The CDR3 consists of 17 residues. V was clipped by 4 bases and J by 0 bases; unmatched bases: 10. The CDR3 DNA reads as TGCAGCGTTGCGTACAGCGGGAGGGTTCCTAGCACAGATACGCAGTATTTT. This translates into CSVAYSGRVPSTDTQYF.

Judged by abundance, this clone is medium-sized. V is TRBV5-6 and J is TRBJ1-2; D uncertain. The CDR3 covers 14 residues. Trimming shortened V by 2 bases and J by 10 bases, and 18 bases separated the two germline ends. The V gene's germline CDR1 is SGHDT and CDR2 YYEEEE. The CDR3 reads CASSFGGPLIDYTF. The CDR3 DNA sequence: TGTGCCAGCAGCTTTGGCGGTCCCCTGATTGACTACACCTTC.

The chain employs TRBV27 and TRBJ2-1; 12 positions match TRBD2. Germline V gives CDR1 MNHEY, CDR2 SMNVEV (reference sequence). J was trimmed by 7 bases and V by 6 bases; bases with no gene match: 19. This CDR3 comprises 19 residues. Here the CDR3 DNA reads TGTGCCAGCAGCTTCCGAGGGGGACACGGACTAGCGGGATCAAATGAGCAGTTCTTC. Translated: CASSFRGGHGLAGSNEQFF.